The 25 T cell receptor beta chains listed next were all sequenced from one sample in a study of cytomegalovirus exposure and HLA in healthy donors (dated by TCRdb to 2017 to 2019). The library came from the immunoSEQ multiplex PCR assay. For the multiplex PCR, a mixture combining 60 forward primers for TCR Vbeta segments and 13 reverse primers for TCR Jbeta segments was used. As stored in TCRdb, this immuneACCESS dataset retains in-frame rearrangements with V and J assigned. A fraction of the clones does not appear; measured against another copy, unresolved V genes explain less than half of the discrepancy, and the remainder lacks a known reason. The sample includes over 150,000 clones, with around 67% observed a single time. 4.5% of the sample lies in the top ten. Sequencing was done on a sample of PBMCs. All receptors come from a young woman in good health and CMV-seropositive.

V and J are TRBV15 and TRBJ2-1; no clear D gene. V was trimmed by 0 bases and J by 5 bases, leaving 8 bases between them. CDR1 LNHNV and CDR2 YYDKDF come from the germline V gene (reference sequence). The CDR3 totals 14 residues. The CDR3: CATSRDLANNEQFF. The CDR3 coding sequence is TGTGCCACCAGCAGAGATCTTGCTAACAATGAGCAGTTCTTC.

The chain carries TRBV15 and TRBJ2-2; tentatively, D is TRBD2 (5 bases). The CDR3 length is 13 residues. Germline V gives CDR1 LNHNV, CDR2 YYDKDF (reference sequence). Trimming removed 0 bases from V and 13 bases from J, with 12 bases in between. The CDR3 bases are TGTGCCACCAGCAGAGATCTTAGCGAGTGGCTGTTTTTT. Translated: CATSRDLSEWLFF.

The chain has TRBV7-9 and TRBJ1-4; tentatively, D is TRBD1 (6 bases). This CDR3 has 15 residues. Germline-derived CDR1 and CDR2 are SEHNR and FQNEAQ (reference sequence). Trimming removed 6 bases from V and 3 bases from J, with 14 bases in between. This CDR3 is CASRSRQAANEKLFF. The CDR3 nucleotides are TGTGCCAGCAGGTCCCGACAGGCCGCTAATGAAAAACTGTTTTTT. Full variable domain (outside the CDR3, taken from reference TRBV7-9 and TRBJ1-4): DTGVSQNPRHKITKRGQNVTFRCDPISEHNRLYWYRQTLGQGPEFLTYFQNEAQLEKSRLLSDRFSAERPKGSFSTLEIQRTEQGDSAMYLCASRSRQAANEKLFFGSGTQLSVL.

This clone was found many times. The J gene is TRBJ1-3, the V gene TRBV19; 7 positions agree with TRBD1. With 5 bases clipped from V and 0 bases from J, the junction kept 10 bases outside the gene matches. The CDR3 totals 17 residues. Per the germline V gene, CDR1 is LNHDA and CDR2 is SQIVND (reference sequence). CDR3 loop: CASSASRGDSSGNTIYF. The CDR3 DNA sequence: TGTGCCAGTAGTGCCTCCAGGGGGGACTCCTCTGGAAACACCATATATTTT.

The V and J genes are TRBV7-2 and TRBJ1-2; weak D call: TRBD1 (5 bases). Germline V CDR1 and CDR2: SGHTA, FQGNSA. The CDR3 loop spans 14 amino acids. Deletions cut 0 bases from V and 6 bases from J, with 11 bases between. CDR3 DNA sequence: TGTGCCAGCAGCTTAGCGAAGACAGTAAATGGCTACACCTTC. This sequence encodes CASSLAKTVNGYTF.

The chain combines TRBV28 with TRBJ2-7, with D uncertain. The CDR3 covers 14 residues. The V end was cut by 5 bases, the J end by 0 bases, with 11 bases between. Germline V lookup: CDR1 MDHEN, CDR2 SYDVKM. CDR3 in DNA: TGTGCCAGCAGTCCTATCCCTGACTCCTACGAGCAGTACTTC. It translates to CASSPIPDSYEQYF. Complete variable domain (other parts from reference TRBV28 and TRBJ2-7): DVKVTQSSRYLVKRTGEKVFLECVQDMDHENMFWYRQDPGLGLRLIYFSYDVKMKEKGDIPEGYSVSREKKERFSLILESASTNQTSMYLCASSPIPDSYEQYFGPGTRLTVT.

This clone was observed a handful of times. The chain links TRBV28 to TRBJ2-7; 9 positions match TRBD2. Germline V gene data show CDR1 as MDHEN and CDR2 as SYDVKM. CDR3 length: 15 residues. V dropped 6 bases and J dropped 3; count of bases not matched to a gene: 9. CDR3 nucleotide sequence: TGTGCCAGCAGGGCGATGCGGGGGGGGCTCTACGAGCAGTACTTC. The encoded protein is CASRAMRGGLYEQYF.

The J gene is TRBJ2-7, the V gene TRBV4-1, with 9 bases lining up with TRBD1. The V and J ends lost 4 bases and 7 bases, in that order; junction bases with no gene match: 14. The CDR3 is 16 amino acids. CDR1 is MGHRA, CDR2 YSYEKL, per germline. The CDR3: CASSLSPGTGRGEQYF. In nucleotides, the CDR3 is TGCGCCAGCAGCCTCAGTCCCGGGACAGGGCGGGGAGAGCAGTACTTC.

A single count supports this clone. The V and J genes are TRBV11-2 and TRBJ1-1; no reliable D call. The CDR3 length is 15 residues. Germline V gives CDR1 SGHAT, CDR2 FQNNGV. Trimming took 4 bases from V and 1 from J, leaving 13 bases between them. In nucleotides, the CDR3 is TGTGCCAGCAGCTCGCGCACAGCCTCGAACACTGAAGCTTTCTTT. This translates into CASSSRTASNTEAFF.

The chain combines TRBV7-9 with TRBJ2-5; TRBD2 agrees at 8 bases. V shed 2 bases, J shed 3 bases, and the junction held 17 bases outside the gene matches. The CDR3 loop spans 19 amino acids. Germline-derived CDR1 and CDR2 are SEHNR and FQNEAQ (reference sequence). CDR3 in amino acids: CASSLPPTSGGGLKETQYF. CDR3 DNA sequence: TGTGCCAGCAGCTTACCTCCTACTAGCGGAGGGGGGTTAAAAGAGACCCAGTACTTC.

This rearrangement joins TRBV6-5 to TRBJ2-2, with D maybe TRBD1 (6 bases). The length of the CDR3 is 14 residues. Germline V gene sequence: CDR1 MNHEY, CDR2 SVGAGI. V lost 6 bases to trimming and J lost 0 bases, with 8 bases between them. The CDR3 spells CASRRTANTGELFF. CDR3 nucleotide sequence: TGTGCCAGCAGACGGACAGCGAACACCGGGGAGCTGTTTTTT.

V gene TRBV7-9 combines with J gene TRBJ2-2; maybe TRBD1 (5 bases). Trimming pared 3 bases from V and 6 bases from J, leaving 11 bases between. The CDR3 extends over 14 amino acids. The germline CDR1 and CDR2 sequences are SEHNR and FQNEAQ (reference sequence). As DNA, the CDR3 is TGTGCCAGCAGCTTTGTCCAGGGCGCCGGGGAGCTGTTTTTT. It is translated as CASSFVQGAGELFF. Drawing the rest from reference TRBV7-9 and TRBJ2-2, the complete variable domain is DTGVSQNPRHKITKRGQNVTFRCDPISEHNRLYWYRQTLGQGPEFLTYFQNEAQLEKSRLLSDRFSAERPKGSFSTLEIQRTEQGDSAMYLCASSFVQGAGELFFGEGSRLTVL.

The chain recombines TRBV5-1 with TRBJ2-1; 10 nucleotides align to TRBD2. V shed 4 bases, J shed 12 bases, and the junction held 4 bases outside the gene matches. There are 12 residues in the CDR3. Germline CDR1 and CDR2: SGHRS and YFSETQ. DNA of the CDR3: TGCGCCAGCAGCAGCGGGAGGGGCCCGCAGTTCTTC. Translation gives CASSSGRGPQFF.

This clone was recorded at least ten times. The rearrangement links TRBV18 to TRBJ1-1, with D perhaps TRBD1 (6 bases). The V and J ends lost 3 bases and 1 base respectively, with 12 bases between them. This CDR3 comprises 15 residues. Per germline, CDR1 KGHSH and CDR2 LQKENI. The CDR3, as DNA: TGTGCCAGCTCACCGTCGGACAGAGCGAACACTGAAGCTTTCTTT. It is translated as CASSPSDRANTEAFF.

The gene calls are TRBV2 and TRBJ2-7; TRBD1 is a possible D gene (6 bases). CDR3 length equals 14 residues. CDR1 and CDR2 (germline): SNHLY, FYNNEI. Deletions cut 8 bases from V and 2 bases from J, with 16 bases between. The DNA for the CDR3 is TGTGCCAGCGATCCAGGGGTCAACCCCTACGAGCAGTACTTC. This sequence encodes CASDPGVNPYEQYF.

The chain carries TRBV27 and TRBJ2-7; possibly TRBD1 for D (6 bases). This CDR3 contains 14 residues. Germline V gives CDR1 MNHEY, CDR2 SMNVEV (reference sequence). V shed 5 bases and J shed 0 bases, with 11 bases lying between them. CDR3 in amino acids: CASSLDRSSYEQYF. In nucleotides, the CDR3 is TGTGCCAGCAGTCTCGACAGGAGCTCCTACGAGCAGTACTTC.

In its sample, this clone was seen a few times. The chain is built from TRBV28 and TRBJ1-5; perhaps TRBD1 as D (6 bases). Per germline, CDR1 MDHEN and CDR2 SYDVKM. The CDR3 contains 14 residues. Trimming removed 5 bases at V and 4 bases at J, with 12 bases between. For the CDR3, the DNA is TGTGCCAGCAGTAAATACGACAGGAATCAGCCCCAGCATTTT. Its protein product is CASSKYDRNQPQHF.

The genes are TRBV5-1 and TRBJ2-1; a weak D match, TRBD1 (8 bases). Germline V gives CDR1 SGHRS, CDR2 YFSETQ. The CDR3 totals 14 residues. The V gene lost 0 bases and the J gene lost 9 bases, with 13 bases spanning the gap. This CDR3 reads CASSLDRGGGEQFF. As DNA, the CDR3 is TGCGCCAGCAGCTTGGACAGGGGGGGAGGTGAGCAGTTCTTC.

This rearrangement joins TRBV2 to TRBJ2-7; D remains ambiguous. This CDR3 has 14 amino acids. Per the germline V gene, CDR1 is SNHLY and CDR2 is FYNNEI. V lost 0 bases and J lost 6, with 12 bases in between. Written as DNA, the CDR3 is TGTGCCAGCAGTGAAGCGCTTCCTGGCGGCGAGCAGTACTTC. Protein product: CASSEALPGGEQYF.

This sequence joins TRBV5-6 and TRBJ1-2, with TRBD1 matching over 10 bases. This CDR3 is built from 15 residues. Trimming removed 4 bases from V and 10 bases from J; junction bases left unmatched: 13. CDR1 and CDR2 from the germline V gene are SGHDT and YYEEEE. CDR3 in amino acids: CASSLIDRGHQVYTF. The CDR3 nucleotides are TGTGCCAGCAGCCTAATCGACAGGGGGCATCAGGTCTACACCTTC.

The V and J genes are TRBV6-5 and TRBJ2-3, with D possibly being TRBD2 (5 bases). CDR1 and CDR2 (germline): MNHEY, SVGAGI. The CDR3 runs to 13 residues. The ends were cut back, 6 bases at V and 6 bases at J, with 13 bases in the middle. The CDR3 bases are TGTGCCAGCAGGACGGGGAGCCCGGATACGCAGTATTTT. This encodes CASRTGSPDTQYF.

V and J are TRBV4-1 and TRBJ1-6, with 8 positions matching TRBD1. Germline V gene data show CDR1 as MGHRA and CDR2 as YSYEKL. The CDR3 consists of 16 residues. J gave up 7 bases and V 3 bases, and 8 bases lay outside the gene matches. CDR3 loop: CASSQGQDRGNSPLHF. The CDR3 DNA follows: TGCGCCAGCAGCCAGGGCCAAGACAGGGGCAATTCACCCCTCCACTTT.

The chain has TRBV18 and TRBJ2-1, with D perhaps TRBD1 (5 bases). Trimming removed 7 bases from V and 9 bases from J, with 19 bases in between. In germline, CDR1 is KGHSH, CDR2 LQKENI. The CDR3 is 14 residues long. The DNA for the CDR3 is TGTGCCAGCTACGCCTCGGGTGGGGCGCTTGAGCAGTTCTTC. Its protein product is CASYASGGALEQFF.

This clone came up a few times. The chain joins TRBV6-5 to TRBJ2-2; 7 positions match TRBD1. CDR1 is MNHEY, CDR2 SVGAGI, per germline. CDR3 length: 13 amino acids. V lost 6 bases to trimming and J lost 6 bases; unmatched junction nucleotides: 4. The CDR3 loop reads CASREQGSGELFF. The CDR3 nucleotides are TGTGCCAGCAGGGAACAGGGGTCCGGGGAGCTGTTTTTT.

This chain connects TRBV5-4 to TRBJ1-2; D perhaps matches TRBD1 (5 bases). Looked up from germline, CDR1 is SGHNT and CDR2 is YYREEE (reference sequence). Trimming left V 7 bases short and J 2 bases short, with 12 bases between. The CDR3 covers 13 residues. DNA of the CDR3: TGTGCCAGCGGAGTGACAGCCAACTATGGCTACACCTTC. It yields the protein CASGVTANYGYTF.